This T cell receptor beta chain was retrieved from a study of T cell responses to AZD1222 COVID-19 vaccine. Pooled samples include second doses given at about 4 or 12 weeks. The CDR3 is made up of 16 amino acids. Germline assignment: CDR1 SGHDT and CDR2 YYEEEE. With 4 bases clipped from V and 3 bases from J, the junction kept 12 bases outside the gene matches. The protocol was immunoSEQ multiplex PCR, while the TCRdb copy is restricted to in-frame clones and leaves out a portion. This sample yields about 70,000 clones, of which nearly 90% are seen a single time; 1.3% belongs to the top ten. A word on this clone: Its antigen is not known.

Study-wide results and limits: Close to half of all spike-specific TCRs reportedly target regions of the variants that are unmutated. Donors, mostly white British, included more females; clonal diversity was possibly underestimated. Spike-specific TCR breadth and depth both grew after two AZD1222 doses.

Material: peripheral blood, obtained 28 days after the second AZD1222 dose. The origin of this receptor is an adult who received the AZD1222 COVID-19 vaccine. This sequence joins TRBV5-6 and TRBJ1-2; 7 nucleotides line up with TRBD1. CDR3 amino acids: CASSPYRGGGHYGYTF. Written as DNA, the CDR3 is TGTGCCAGCAGCCCGTACAGGGGAGGTGGGCACTATGGCTACACCTTC.